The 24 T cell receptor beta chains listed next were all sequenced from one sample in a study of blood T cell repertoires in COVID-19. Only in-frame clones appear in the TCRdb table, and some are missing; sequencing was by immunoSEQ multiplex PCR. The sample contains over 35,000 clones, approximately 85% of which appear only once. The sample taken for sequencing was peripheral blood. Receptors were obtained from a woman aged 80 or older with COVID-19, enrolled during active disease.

The CDR3 DNA sequence: TGTGCCAGCAGTATAGCGGGAGTCCGGGAGACCCAGTACTTC. It specifies CASSIAGVRETQYF. V usage is TRBV28 and J usage is TRBJ2-5, with 9 bases matching TRBD2. In germline, CDR1 is MDHEN, CDR2 SYDVKM. CDR3 length equals 14 residues. Trimming cost V 5 bases and J 5 bases; bases outside gene matches: 6.

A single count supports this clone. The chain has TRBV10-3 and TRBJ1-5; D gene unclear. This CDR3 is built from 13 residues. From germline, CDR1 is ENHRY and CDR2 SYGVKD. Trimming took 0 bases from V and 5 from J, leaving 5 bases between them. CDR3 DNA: TGTGCCATCAGTGAGTCCGGTGATCAGCCCCAGCATTTT. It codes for CAISESGDQPQHF.

Here the CDR3 DNA reads TGTGCCAGCAGCAACGGACTAGCGGGGTTTTTGGGCAGAACCCAGTACTTC. This gives the protein CASSNGLAGFLGRTQYF. V usage is TRBV7-2 and J usage is TRBJ2-5; the match to TRBD2 covers 12 bases. Per germline, CDR1 SGHTA and CDR2 FQGNSA. V lost 5 bases and J lost 8; bases outside the gene matches: 15. The CDR3 consists of 17 residues.

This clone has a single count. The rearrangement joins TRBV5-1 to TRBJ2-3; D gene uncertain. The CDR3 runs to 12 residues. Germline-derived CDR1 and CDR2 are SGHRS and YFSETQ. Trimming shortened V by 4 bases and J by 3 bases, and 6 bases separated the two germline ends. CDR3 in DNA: TGCGCCAGCAGCCCCCCGACAGATACGCAGTATTTT. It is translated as CASSPPTDTQYF.

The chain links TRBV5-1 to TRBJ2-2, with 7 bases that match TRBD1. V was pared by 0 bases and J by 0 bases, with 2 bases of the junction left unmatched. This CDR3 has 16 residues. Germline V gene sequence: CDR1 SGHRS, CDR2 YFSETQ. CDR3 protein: CASSLVGTANTGELFF. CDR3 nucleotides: TGCGCCAGCAGCTTGGTAGGGACAGCGAACACCGGGGAGCTGTTTTTT.

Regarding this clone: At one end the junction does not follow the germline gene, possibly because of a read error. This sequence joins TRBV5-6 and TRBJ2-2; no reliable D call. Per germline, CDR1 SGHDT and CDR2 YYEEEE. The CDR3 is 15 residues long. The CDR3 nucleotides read TGTGCCAGCAGCTTCAGAAGTTTGAACGCCGGGGAGCTGTTTTTT. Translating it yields CASSFRSLNAGELFF.

CDR3 residues: CASSLAEATEAFF. CDR3 bases: TGTGCCAGCAGCTTAGCCGAGGCCACTGAAGCTTTCTTT. The rearrangement uses TRBV7-9 and TRBJ1-1; no clear D. The CDR3 is 13 residues long. V was clipped by 0 bases and J by 4 bases, with 6 bases between them. The germline V gene encodes CDR1 SEHNR and CDR2 FQNEAQ (reference sequence).

CDR3 DNA: TGTGCCAGCAGCGCCGGCCTACAGGGGGAAAAACTGTTTTTT. As protein: CASSAGLQGEKLFF. The chain uses TRBV9 and TRBJ1-4; 7 bases map to TRBD1. The germline CDR1 and CDR2 sequences are SGDLS and YYNGEE. J lost 8 bases, V lost 3 bases, and 7 bases had no gene match. The CDR3 length is 14 residues.

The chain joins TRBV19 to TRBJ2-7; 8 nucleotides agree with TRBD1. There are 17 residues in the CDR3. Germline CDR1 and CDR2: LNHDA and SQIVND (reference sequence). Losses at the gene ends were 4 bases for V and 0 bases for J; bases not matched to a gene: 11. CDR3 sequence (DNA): TGTGCCAGTAGTACCCGGGGAGGCGGGACAGGCTCCTACGAGCAGTACTTC. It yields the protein CASSTRGGGTGSYEQYF.

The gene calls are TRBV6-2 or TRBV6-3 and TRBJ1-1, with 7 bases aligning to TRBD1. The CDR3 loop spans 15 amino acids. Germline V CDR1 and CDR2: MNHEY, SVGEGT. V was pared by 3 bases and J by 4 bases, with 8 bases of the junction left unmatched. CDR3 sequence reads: CASSYPTDRVTEAFF. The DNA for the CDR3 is TGTGCCAGCAGTTATCCGACTGACAGGGTCACTGAAGCTTTCTTT.

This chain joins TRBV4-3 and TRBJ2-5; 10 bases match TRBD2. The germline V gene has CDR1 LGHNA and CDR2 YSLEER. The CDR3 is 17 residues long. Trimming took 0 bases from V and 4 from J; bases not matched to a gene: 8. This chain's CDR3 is CASSQDWLAGVAETQYF. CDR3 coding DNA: TGCGCCAGCAGCCAAGATTGGCTAGCGGGAGTAGCAGAGACCCAGTACTTC.

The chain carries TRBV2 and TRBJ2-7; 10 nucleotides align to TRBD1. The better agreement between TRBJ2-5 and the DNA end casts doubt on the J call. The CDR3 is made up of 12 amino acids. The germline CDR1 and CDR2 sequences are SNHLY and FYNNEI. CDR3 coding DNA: TGTGCCAGGACAGGGGGCGGAGAGACCCAGTACTTC. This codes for CARTGGGETQYF.

Here the CDR3 DNA reads TGTGCCAGCAGCGTAGCTGCCACAGCCTATGAAAAACTGTTTTTT. Its translation is CASSVAATAYEKLFF. V and J are TRBV9 and TRBJ1-4, with D hard to call. Trimming took off 0 bases at V and 6 bases at J, with 12 bases between the two ends. The CDR3 runs 15 residues. CDR1 is SGDLS, CDR2 YYNGEE, per germline.

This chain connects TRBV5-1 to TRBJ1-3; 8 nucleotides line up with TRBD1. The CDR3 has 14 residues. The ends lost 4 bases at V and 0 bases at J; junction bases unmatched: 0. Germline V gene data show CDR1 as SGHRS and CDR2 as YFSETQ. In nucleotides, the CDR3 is TGCGCCAGCAGCGGACAGGGCTCTGGAAACACCATATATTTT. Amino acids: CASSGQGSGNTIYF.

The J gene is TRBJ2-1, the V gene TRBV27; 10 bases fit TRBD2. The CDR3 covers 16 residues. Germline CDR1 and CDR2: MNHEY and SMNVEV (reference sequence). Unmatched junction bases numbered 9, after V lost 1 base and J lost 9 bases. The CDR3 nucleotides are TGTGCCAGCAGTTTATACGGAGCGGGAGGGAATAGTGAGCAGTTCTTC. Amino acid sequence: CASSLYGAGGNSEQFF.

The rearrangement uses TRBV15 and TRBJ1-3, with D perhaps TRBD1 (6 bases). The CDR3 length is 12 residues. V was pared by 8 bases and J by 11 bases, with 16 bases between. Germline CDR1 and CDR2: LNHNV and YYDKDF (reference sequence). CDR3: CATPPHRAPIYF. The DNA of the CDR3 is TGTGCCACCCCACCCCACAGGGCCCCCATATATTTT.

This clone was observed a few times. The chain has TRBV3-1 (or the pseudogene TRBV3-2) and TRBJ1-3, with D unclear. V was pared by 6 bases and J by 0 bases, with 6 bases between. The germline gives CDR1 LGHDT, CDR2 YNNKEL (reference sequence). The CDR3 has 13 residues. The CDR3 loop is CASSQNSGNTIYF. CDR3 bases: TGTGCCAGCAGTCAGAACTCTGGAAACACCATATATTTT.

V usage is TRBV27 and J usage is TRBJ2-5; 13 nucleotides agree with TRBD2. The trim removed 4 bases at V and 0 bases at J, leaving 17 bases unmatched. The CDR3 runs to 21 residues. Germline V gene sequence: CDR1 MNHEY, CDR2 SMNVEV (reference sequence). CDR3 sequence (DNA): TGTGCCAGCAGTTCGATCCCCCGGCTACTAGCGGGGGGGATTTACCAAGAGACCCAGTACTTC. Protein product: CASSSIPRLLAGGIYQETQYF.

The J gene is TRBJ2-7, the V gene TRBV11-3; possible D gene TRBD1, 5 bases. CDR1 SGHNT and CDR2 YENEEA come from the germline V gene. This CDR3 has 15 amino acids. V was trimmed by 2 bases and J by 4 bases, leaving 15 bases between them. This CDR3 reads CASSLFGQGGYEQYF. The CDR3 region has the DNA TGTGCCAGCAGCTTATTCGGGCAGGGTGGGTACGAGCAGTACTTC.

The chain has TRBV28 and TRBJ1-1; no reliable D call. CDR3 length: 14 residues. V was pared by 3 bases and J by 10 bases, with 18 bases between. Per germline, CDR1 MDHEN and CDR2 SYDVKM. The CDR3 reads CASSLVDFSTAAFF. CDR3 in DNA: TGTGCCAGCAGTTTGGTCGACTTTTCTACGGCAGCTTTCTTT.

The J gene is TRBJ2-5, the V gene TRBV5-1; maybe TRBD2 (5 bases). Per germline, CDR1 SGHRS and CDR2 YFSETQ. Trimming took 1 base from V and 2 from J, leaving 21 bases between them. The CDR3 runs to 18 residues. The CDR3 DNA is TGCGCCAGCAGCTTGAGACCAACCGGACGGGGAACTCAAGAGACCCAGTACTTC. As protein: CASSLRPTGRGTQETQYF.

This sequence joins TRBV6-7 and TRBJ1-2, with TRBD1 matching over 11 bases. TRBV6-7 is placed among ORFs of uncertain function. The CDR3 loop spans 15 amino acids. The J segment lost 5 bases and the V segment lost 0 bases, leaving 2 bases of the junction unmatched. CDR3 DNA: TGTGCCAGCAGTTACTCGGGACAGGGGGGTTATGGCTACACCTTC. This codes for CASSYSGQGGYGYTF.

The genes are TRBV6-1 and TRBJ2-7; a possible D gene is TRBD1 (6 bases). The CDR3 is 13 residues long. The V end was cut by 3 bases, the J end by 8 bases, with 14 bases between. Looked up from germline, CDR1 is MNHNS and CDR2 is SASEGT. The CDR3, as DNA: TGTGCCAGCAGTGACCCAGGGACACTCAAGCAGTACTTC. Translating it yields CASSDPGTLKQYF.

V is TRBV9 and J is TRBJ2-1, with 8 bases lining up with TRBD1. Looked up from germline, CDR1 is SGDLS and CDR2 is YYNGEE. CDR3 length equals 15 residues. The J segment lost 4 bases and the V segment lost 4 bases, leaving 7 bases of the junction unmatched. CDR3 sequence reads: CASSLTGGRYNEQFF. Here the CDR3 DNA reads TGTGCCAGCAGCTTAACAGGGGGGCGATACAATGAGCAGTTCTTC.